A selection of T cell receptor beta chains follows, all from one sample in a study of cytomegalovirus exposure and HLA in healthy donors. The repertoire was sequenced with immunoSEQ multiplex PCR; TCRdb's copy has only in-frame clones and lacks some. The table gives about 72,000 clones; the top ten clones make up 4.5% to 5% of it. Sequenced input: PBMCs. All receptors derive from a woman in her thirties or forties in good health and CMV-seropositive. CDR3s include the opening cysteine and the closing phenylalanine or tryptophan. The order of the fields is J gene, V gene, D gene, CDR3 DNA, CDR3 protein. D genes are given only for firm matches.

j_gene: TRBJ2-5
v_gene: TRBV5-4
d_gene: TRBD1
CDR3nt: TGTGCCAGCAGCCCGACAGGGTCTATACAAGAGACCCAGTACTTC
CDR3aa: CASSPTGSIQETQYF

j_gene: TRBJ2-3
v_gene: TRBV7-2
d_gene: .
CDR3nt: TGTGCCGGCAGCCCCAGCGGGGATACGCAGTATTTT
CDR3aa: CAGSPSGDTQYF

j_gene: TRBJ2-1
v_gene: TRBV28
d_gene: TRBD2
CDR3nt: TGTGCCAGCAGTTTATCGGGTAGCGGGAGCTTGCAGTTCTTC
CDR3aa: CASSLSGSGSLQFF

j_gene: TRBJ1-2
v_gene: TRBV5-6
d_gene: TRBD1
CDR3nt: TGTGCCAGCAGCTTGGTCCAGGGGGCGCACGGCTACACCTTC
CDR3aa: CASSLVQGAHGYTF

j_gene: TRBJ2-5
v_gene: TRBV7-2
d_gene: TRBD2
CDR3nt: TGTGCCAGCAGCCACCCGACTAGCGGGGGGCCGAAACCTCAAGAGACCCAGTACTTC
CDR3aa: CASSHPTSGGPKPQETQYF

j_gene: TRBJ1-2
v_gene: TRBV28
d_gene: .
CDR3nt: TGTGCCAGCAGTTTTCTTCTTACAGGGCGTTTAGGCTACACCTTC
CDR3aa: CASSFLLTGRLGYTF

j_gene: TRBJ2-7
v_gene: TRBV21-1
d_gene: .
CDR3nt: TGTGCCAGCAGCAAACCCTGGGGGGTGACTAGCGGGAGTAGGTACGAGCAGTACTTC
CDR3aa: CASSKPWGVTSGSRYEQYF

j_gene: TRBJ1-2
v_gene: TRBV5-1
d_gene: TRBD1
CDR3nt: TGCGCCAGCAGCTTGGGGCAGGGGGCTTATGGCTACACCTTC
CDR3aa: CASSLGQGAYGYTF

j_gene: TRBJ2-7
v_gene: TRBV13
d_gene: TRBD1
CDR3nt: TGTGCCAGCAGCCAAGGACAGGGACGGTTGAACGAGCAGTACTTC
CDR3aa: CASSQGQGRLNEQYF

j_gene: TRBJ1-5
v_gene: TRBV7-6
d_gene: .
CDR3nt: TGTGCCAGCAGCTTAGTGGCAGGGGACAATCAGCCCCAGCATTTT
CDR3aa: CASSLVAGDNQPQHF

j_gene: TRBJ2-5
v_gene: TRBV9
d_gene: TRBD2
CDR3nt: TGTGCCAGCAGCCCCGGGGGGGGCCGAGAGGAGACCCAGTACTTC
CDR3aa: CASSPGGGREETQYF

j_gene: TRBJ2-2
v_gene: TRBV7-6
d_gene: TRBD2
CDR3nt: TGTGCCAGCAGCCCGGGACTAGCGGGGGGCGCGAACACCGGGGAGCTGTTTTTT
CDR3aa: CASSPGLAGGANTGELFF

j_gene: TRBJ1-1
v_gene: TRBV6-5
d_gene: .
CDR3nt: TGTGCCAGCAGCCCAACTATGAACACTGAAGCTTTCTTT
CDR3aa: CASSPTMNTEAFF

j_gene: TRBJ1-2
v_gene: TRBV14
d_gene: TRBD1
CDR3nt: TGTGCCAGCAGCCAATTTGCGACAGGGAGGTATGGCTACACCTTC
CDR3aa: CASSQFATGRYGYTF

j_gene: TRBJ2-7
v_gene: TRBV11-2
d_gene: TRBD2
CDR3nt: TGTGCCAGCAGCTTTTTAGCGGGATCTCCTGGCGAGCAGTACTTC
CDR3aa: CASSFLAGSPGEQYF

j_gene: TRBJ1-1
v_gene: TRBV10-3
d_gene: TRBD1
CDR3nt: TGTGCCATCGGGGACAGGATTGAAGCTTTCTTT
CDR3aa: CAIGDRIEAFF

j_gene: TRBJ2-3
v_gene: TRBV19
d_gene: .
CDR3nt: TGTGCCAGTAGTCACACTAGTTCCGATACGCAGTATTTT
CDR3aa: CASSHTSSDTQYF

j_gene: TRBJ2-3
v_gene: TRBV15
d_gene: .
CDR3nt: TGTGCCACCAGCAGAGATCCAGGGACATATAGCACAGATACGCAGTATTTT
CDR3aa: CATSRDPGTYSTDTQYF

j_gene: TRBJ1-1
v_gene: TRBV6-5
d_gene: TRBD1
CDR3nt: TGTGCCAGCAGTCTGACCCTGACAGGGAGCACTGAAGCTTTCTTT
CDR3aa: CASSLTLTGSTEAFF

j_gene: TRBJ1-1
v_gene: TRBV18
d_gene: .
CDR3nt: TGTGCCAGCTCCCCCGCGACAGTGGGCACTGAAGCTTTCTTT
CDR3aa: CASSPATVGTEAFF

j_gene: TRBJ1-1
v_gene: TRBV18
d_gene: TRBD1
CDR3nt: TGTGCCAGCTCACCTAACTCCGGGACAGGGGGTCGGGATGAAGCTTTCTTT
CDR3aa: CASSPNSGTGGRDEAFF

j_gene: TRBJ2-1
v_gene: TRBV5-4
d_gene: .
CDR3nt: TGTGCCAGCAGCTTAGAGAGGGCCTCCCACAATGAGCAGTTCTTC
CDR3aa: CASSLERASHNEQFF

j_gene: TRBJ1-1
v_gene: TRBV6-4
d_gene: TRBD1
CDR3nt: TGTGCCAGCAGCAGTGACAGGGGTGGAGAAGCTTTCTTT
CDR3aa: CASSSDRGGEAFF

j_gene: TRBJ2-1
v_gene: TRBV6-5
d_gene: TRBD1
CDR3nt: TGTGCCAGCAGTTCCCGCAGGGGGCGAGACAATGAGCAGTTCTTC
CDR3aa: CASSSRRGRDNEQFF

j_gene: TRBJ1-4
v_gene: TRBV7-9
d_gene: .
CDR3nt: TGTGCCAGCAGCTTAGCGATCAGGTCAAATCTGTTTTTT
CDR3aa: CASSLAIRSNLFF

j_gene: TRBJ1-4
v_gene: TRBV6-5
d_gene: .
CDR3nt: TGTGCCAGCAGATCGATGGGGGCAGGACGTGAAAAACTGTTTTTT
CDR3aa: CASRSMGAGREKLFF

j_gene: TRBJ2-3
v_gene: TRBV5-1
d_gene: TRBD2
CDR3nt: TGCGCCAGCAGCGTTAGCGGGAGGGCAGATACGCAGTATTTT
CDR3aa: CASSVSGRADTQYF

j_gene: TRBJ1-2
v_gene: TRBV5-4
d_gene: TRBD1
CDR3nt: TGTGCCAGCAGCGACAGGACAGGGGGCAGGAACTATGGCTACACCTTC
CDR3aa: CASSDRTGGRNYGYTF

j_gene: TRBJ1-3
v_gene: TRBV5-1
d_gene: .
CDR3nt: TGCGCCAGCAGCTCGGGAGGGTCTTCGACAGGCAACTCTGGAAACACCATATATTTT
CDR3aa: CASSSGGSSTGNSGNTIYF

j_gene: TRBJ2-7
v_gene: TRBV18
d_gene: TRBD2
CDR3nt: TGTGCCAGCTCAACCGGGCCAGCGGGAGTATGGAGCGAGCAGTACTTC
CDR3aa: CASSTGPAGVWSEQYF

j_gene: TRBJ1-2
v_gene: TRBV11-2
d_gene: .
CDR3nt: TGTGCCAGCAGCTTAGTTGGGGGCGGCTACACCTTC
CDR3aa: CASSLVGGGYTF

j_gene: TRBJ2-3
v_gene: TRBV7-2
d_gene: TRBD2
CDR3nt: TGTGCCAGCAGCACAGGCGGGGGGGCGGGCACAGATACGCAGTATTTT
CDR3aa: CASSTGGGAGTDTQYF

j_gene: TRBJ2-7
v_gene: TRBV15
d_gene: .
CDR3nt: TGTGCCACCAGCAGAGTAAACTACGAGCAGTACTTC
CDR3aa: CATSRVNYEQYF

j_gene: TRBJ2-3
v_gene: TRBV29-1
d_gene: .
CDR3nt: TGCAGCGTTGGCAGGGGAACAGATACGCAGTATTTT
CDR3aa: CSVGRGTDTQYF

j_gene: TRBJ2-1
v_gene: TRBV7-3
d_gene: TRBD2
CDR3nt: TGTGCCAGCAGCTCCTCGACTAGCTTATACTCCTACAATGAGCAGTTCTTC
CDR3aa: CASSSSTSLYSYNEQFF

j_gene: TRBJ2-7
v_gene: TRBV7-9
d_gene: TRBD2
CDR3nt: TGTGCCAGCAGCTTAAGTTCTAGCGGGAGTACCCACGAGCAGTACTTC
CDR3aa: CASSLSSSGSTHEQYF

j_gene: TRBJ1-2
v_gene: TRBV10-3
d_gene: TRBD1
CDR3nt: TGTGCCATCAGTGAGTCGGGACAGGGTATGGGCTACACCTTC
CDR3aa: CAISESGQGMGYTF

j_gene: TRBJ1-4
v_gene: TRBV2
d_gene: .
CDR3nt: TGTGCCAGCAGGCAATTGAACAGTAATGAAAAACTGTTTTTT
CDR3aa: CASRQLNSNEKLFF

j_gene: TRBJ2-2
v_gene: TRBV5-1
d_gene: TRBD1
CDR3nt: TGCGCCAGCAGCTTCCGGGACAGGGTCCCTACGAACACCGGGGAGCTGTTTTTT
CDR3aa: CASSFRDRVPTNTGELFF